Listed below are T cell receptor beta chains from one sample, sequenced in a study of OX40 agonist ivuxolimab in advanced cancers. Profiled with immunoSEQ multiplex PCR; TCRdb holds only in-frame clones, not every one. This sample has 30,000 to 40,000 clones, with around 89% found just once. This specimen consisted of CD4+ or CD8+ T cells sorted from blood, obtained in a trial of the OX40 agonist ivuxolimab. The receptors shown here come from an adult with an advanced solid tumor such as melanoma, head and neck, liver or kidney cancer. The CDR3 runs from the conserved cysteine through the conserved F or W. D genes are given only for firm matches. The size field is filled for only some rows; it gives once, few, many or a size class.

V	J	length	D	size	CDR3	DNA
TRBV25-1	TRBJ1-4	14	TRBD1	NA	CASSRTGRNEKLFF	TGTGCCAGCAGTAGGACAGGGAGAAATGAAAAACTGTTTTTT
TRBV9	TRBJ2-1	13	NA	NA	CASSVLGRNEQFF	TGTGCCAGCAGCGTCCTGGGCCGAAATGAGCAGTTCTTC
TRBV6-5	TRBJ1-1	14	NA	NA	CASSYDRSAAEAFF	TGTGCCAGCAGTTACGATCGGTCGGCAGCAGAAGCTTTCTTT
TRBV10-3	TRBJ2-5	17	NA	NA	CAISESVRDFRDETQYF	TGTGCCATCAGTGAGTCGGTCCGGGACTTTCGGGACGAGACCCAGTACTTC
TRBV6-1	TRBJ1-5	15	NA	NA	CASSTWRQGNQPQHF	TGTGCCAGCAGTACGTGGAGGCAGGGCAATCAGCCCCAGCATTTT
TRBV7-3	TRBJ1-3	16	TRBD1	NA	CAENRDSHSSGNTIYF	TGTGCTGAAAACCGGGACAGTCACTCCTCTGGAAACACCATATATTTT
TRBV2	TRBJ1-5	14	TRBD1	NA	CASSATGGRQPQHF	TGTGCCAGCAGTGCGACAGGGGGAAGACAGCCCCAGCATTTT
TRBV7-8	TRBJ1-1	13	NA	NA	CASISGGGTEAFF	TGTGCCAGCATTTCGGGAGGTGGCACTGAAGCTTTCTTT
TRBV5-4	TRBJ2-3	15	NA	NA	CASSKGQLSTDTQYF	TGTGCCAGCAGCAAGGGACAACTTAGCACAGATACGCAGTATTTT
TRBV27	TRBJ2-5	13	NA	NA	CASSLRGDGTQYF	TGTGCCAGCAGTTTAAGGGGCGATGGGACCCAGTACTTC
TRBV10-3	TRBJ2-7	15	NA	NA	CAISESTAGSGEQYF	TGTGCCATCAGTGAGTCGACGGCGGGGAGTGGGGAGCAGTACTTC
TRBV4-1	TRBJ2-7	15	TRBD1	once	CASSQGTGKNYEQYF	TGCGCCAGCAGCCAAGGGACAGGGAAAAACTACGAGCAGTACTTC
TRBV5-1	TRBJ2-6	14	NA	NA	CASSQNSGANVLTF	TGCGCCAGCAGCCAGAACTCTGGGGCCAACGTCCTGACTTTC
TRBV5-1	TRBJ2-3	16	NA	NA	CASSSAWSESTDTQYF	TGCGCCAGCAGCTCCGCCTGGTCCGAAAGCACAGATACGCAGTATTTT
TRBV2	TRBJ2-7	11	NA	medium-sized	CASSEGGGEYF	TGTGCCAGCAGCGAAGGGGGTGGGGAGTACTTC
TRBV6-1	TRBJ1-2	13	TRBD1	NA	CASRAQGGYGYTF	TGTGCCAGCAGGGCCCAGGGGGGGTATGGCTACACCTTC
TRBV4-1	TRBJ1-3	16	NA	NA	CASSHPLGPTGNTIYF	TGCGCCAGCAGCCACCCTCTGGGTCCAACGGGAAACACCATATATTTT
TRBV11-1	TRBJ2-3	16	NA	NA	CASSSGRGGRADTQYF	TGTGCCAGCAGCTCAGGGAGGGGGGGCCGGGCAGATACGCAGTATTTT
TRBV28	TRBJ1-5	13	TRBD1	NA	CASSLTGYQPQHF	TGTGCCAGCAGTTTGACAGGGTATCAGCCCCAGCATTTT
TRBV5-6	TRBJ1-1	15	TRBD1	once	CASSPATGGYTEAFF	TGTGCCAGCAGCCCTGCCACAGGGGGATACACTGAAGCTTTCTTT
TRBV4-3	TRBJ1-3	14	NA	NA	CASGRGANGNTIYF	TGCGCCAGCGGGCGGGGGGCGAATGGAAACACCATATATTTT
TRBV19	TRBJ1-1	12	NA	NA	CATKGGGTEAFF	TGTGCCACGAAAGGGGGGGGGACTGAAGCTTTCTTT
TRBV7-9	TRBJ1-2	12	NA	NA	CASSRTDYGYTF	TGTGCCAGCAGCAGAACAGATTATGGCTACACCTTC
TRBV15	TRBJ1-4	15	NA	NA	CATSSPPGTDEKLFF	TGTGCCACCAGCAGTCCCCCCGGGACCGATGAAAAACTGTTTTTT
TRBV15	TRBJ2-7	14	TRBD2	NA	CATSRRGAPIEQYF	TGTGCCACCAGCAGGCGGGGGGCCCCAATCGAGCAGTACTTC
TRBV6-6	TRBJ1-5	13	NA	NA	CASSYDRNQPQHF	TGTGCCAGCAGTTACGACAGGAATCAGCCCCAGCATTTT
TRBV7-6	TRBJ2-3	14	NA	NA	CASSSTSSTDTQYF	TGTGCCAGCAGCTCTACCTCTAGCACAGATACGCAGTATTTT
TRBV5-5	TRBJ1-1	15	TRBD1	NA	CASSLWRGRITEAFF	TGTGCCAGCAGCTTGTGGAGGGGGCGCATCACTGAAGCTTTCTTT